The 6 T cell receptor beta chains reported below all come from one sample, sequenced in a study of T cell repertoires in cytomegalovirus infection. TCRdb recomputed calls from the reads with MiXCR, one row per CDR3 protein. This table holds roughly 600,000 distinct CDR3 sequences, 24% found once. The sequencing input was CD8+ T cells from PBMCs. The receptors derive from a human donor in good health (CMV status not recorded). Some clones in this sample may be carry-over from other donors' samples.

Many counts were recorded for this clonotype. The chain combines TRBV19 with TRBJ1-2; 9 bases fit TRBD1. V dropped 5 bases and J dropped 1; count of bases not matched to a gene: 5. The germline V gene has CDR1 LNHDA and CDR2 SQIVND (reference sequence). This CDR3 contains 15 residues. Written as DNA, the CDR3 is TGTGCCAGTAGTTCGACAGGGGGGAATAACTATGGCTACACCTTC. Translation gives CASSSTGGNNYGYTF.

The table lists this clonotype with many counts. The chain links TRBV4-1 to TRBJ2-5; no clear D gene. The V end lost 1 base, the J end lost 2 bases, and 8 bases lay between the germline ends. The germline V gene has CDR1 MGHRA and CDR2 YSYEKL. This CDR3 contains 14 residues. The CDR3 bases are TGCGCCAGCAGCCAAGTGGGAAGACAAGAGACCCAGTACTTC. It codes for CASSQVGRQETQYF.

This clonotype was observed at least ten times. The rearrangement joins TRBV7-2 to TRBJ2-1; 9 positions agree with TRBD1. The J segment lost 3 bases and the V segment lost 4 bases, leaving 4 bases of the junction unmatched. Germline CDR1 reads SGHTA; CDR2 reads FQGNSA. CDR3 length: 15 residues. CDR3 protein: CASSSDRGFYNEQFF. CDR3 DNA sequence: TGTGCCAGCAGCTCGGACAGGGGCTTCTACAATGAGCAGTTCTTC.

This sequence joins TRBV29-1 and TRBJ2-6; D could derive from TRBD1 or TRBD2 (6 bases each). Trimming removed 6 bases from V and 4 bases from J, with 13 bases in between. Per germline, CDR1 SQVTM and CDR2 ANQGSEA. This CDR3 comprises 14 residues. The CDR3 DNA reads TGCAGCGTGAGAGGGGGGAGCGGGGCCAACGTCCTGACTTTC. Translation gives CSVRGGSGANVLTF.

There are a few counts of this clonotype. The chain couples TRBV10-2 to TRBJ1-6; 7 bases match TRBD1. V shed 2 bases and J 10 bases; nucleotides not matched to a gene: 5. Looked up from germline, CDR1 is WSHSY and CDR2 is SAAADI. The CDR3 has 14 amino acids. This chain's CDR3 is CASSERQGYSPLHF. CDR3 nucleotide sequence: TGCGCCAGCAGTGAGAGACAGGGATACTCACCCCTCCACTTT.

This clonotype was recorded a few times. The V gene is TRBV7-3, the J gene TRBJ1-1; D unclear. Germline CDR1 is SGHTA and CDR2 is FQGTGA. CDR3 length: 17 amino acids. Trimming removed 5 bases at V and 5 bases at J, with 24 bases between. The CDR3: CASSPPSEPRRRTEAFF. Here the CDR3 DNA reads TGTGCCAGCAGCCCCCCTAGCGAGCCCCGGCGGAGAACTGAAGCTTTCTTT.